This TCR beta chain was captured by sequencing in a study of shared T cell receptors in the human thymus. The CDR3 sequence is 14 residues long. Per the germline V gene, CDR1 is SGDLS and CDR2 is YYNGEE. The V gene lost 0 bases and the J gene lost 1 base, with 7 bases spanning the gap. TCRdb keeps only in-frame clones here, not all; method: immunoSEQ multiplex PCR. The data contain about 610,000 clones, around nine tenths of them singletons. These same records also appear under a second study, on human thymus T cells. This second study says: Surgeons resected thymus tissue during corrective heart surgery. Thymic and blood repertoires appeared to show biased V and J gene usage.

Sequenced: thymocytes. The chain couples TRBV9 to TRBJ2-5; TRBD2 is a possible D gene (5 bases). The sequence came from a boy under two years old with a congenital heart defect. As DNA, the CDR3 is TGTGCCAGCAGCGTAGGAGAGGGCCAAGAGACCCAGTACTTC. This translates into CASSVGEGQETQYF.